This T cell receptor (beta chain) derives from a study of T cell changes during pregnancy in multiple sclerosis. Method: immunoSEQ multiplex PCR; TCRdb's copy keeps in-frame clones and lacks some. The sample lists around 26,000 clones, about nine tenths occurring once. The CDR3 extends over 16 amino acids. Germline-derived CDR1 and CDR2 are MNHNY and SVGAGI (reference sequence). With V trimmed by 5 bases and J by 2 bases, 6 bases remained unmatched. The sample in question was CD8+ T cells from peripheral blood mononuclear cells, obtained in the first trimester of pregnancy. The sequence came from a female donor in good health, enrolled as a control in a pregnancy study. This chain links TRBV6-6 with TRBJ2-2; 9 positions agree with TRBD2. CDR3 nucleotide sequence: TGTGCCAGCAGTATCCCTAGCGGGGACAACACCGGGGAGCTGTTTTTT. Protein: CASSIPSGDNTGELFF.